A selection of T cell receptor beta chains follows, all from one sample in a study of Graves' ophthalmopathy and Graves' hyperthyroidism. TCRdb itself ran the multiplex PCR reads through MiXCR, one entry per CDR3 protein. The sample lists hundreds of thousands of distinct CDR3 sequences, 22% occurring once. What was sequenced was peripheral blood. These receptors originate from a woman aged 18-30 years with stable Graves' hyperthyroidism. Some clones in this sample may be carry-over from other donors' samples. Each CDR3 is given with its conserved first and last residue. Each record gives: CDR3 protein, CDR3 DNA, V gene, J gene, clone size, D gene. The D gene is left open where the match is weak. Clone size is shown for a subset of rows, as once, few, many or a class of expanded clone.

cdr3_aa: CASSLYGAGASYEQYF
cdr3_nt: TGTGCCAGCAGCTTATATGGGGCGGGAGCCTCCTACGAGCAGTACTTC
v_call: TRBV11-2
j_call: TRBJ2-7
clone_size: many
d_call: TRBD2

cdr3_aa: CASSPWAGRETQYF
cdr3_nt: TGTGCCAGCAGCCCTTGGGCAGGGAGGGAGACCCAGTACTTC
v_call: TRBV5-6
j_call: TRBJ2-5
clone_size: many
d_call: NA

cdr3_aa: CASSHRQFNSQETQYF
cdr3_nt: TGTGCCAGTAGCCACCGACAGTTTAACTCGCAAGAGACCCAGTACTTC
v_call: TRBV19
j_call: TRBJ2-5
clone_size: once
d_call: NA

cdr3_aa: CASSRGQTGNTIYF
cdr3_nt: TGTGCCAGCAGTCGAGGGCAGACTGGAAACACCATATATTTT
v_call: TRBV6-1
j_call: TRBJ1-3
clone_size: NA
d_call: NA

cdr3_aa: CASCGSGETQYF
cdr3_nt: TGTGCCAGCTGCGGAAGTGGAGAGACCCAGTACTTC
v_call: TRBV2
j_call: TRBJ2-5
clone_size: many
d_call: NA

cdr3_aa: CASAGTSGKETQYF
cdr3_nt: TGTGCCAGCGCCGGGACTAGCGGTAAAGAGACCCAGTACTTC
v_call: TRBV7-9
j_call: TRBJ2-5
clone_size: many
d_call: TRBD2

cdr3_aa: CASSWTVSNTGELFF
cdr3_nt: TGTGCCAGCAGTTGGACAGTTTCGAACACCGGGGAGCTGTTTTTT
v_call: TRBV6-5
j_call: TRBJ2-2
clone_size: many
d_call: NA

cdr3_aa: CASSYGVPGTPGDYEQYF
cdr3_nt: TGTGCCAGCAGTTATGGGGTCCCCGGGACGCCGGGGGACTACGAGCAGTACTTC
v_call: TRBV6-2/TRBV6-3
j_call: TRBJ2-7
clone_size: NA
d_call: NA

cdr3_aa: CSVMTTNNQPQHF
cdr3_nt: TGCAGCGTTATGACAACGAACAATCAGCCCCAGCATTTT
v_call: TRBV29-1
j_call: TRBJ1-5
clone_size: many
d_call: NA

cdr3_aa: CASSLGVNWDTEAFF
cdr3_nt: TGCGCCAGCAGCTTGGGAGTCAACTGGGACACTGAAGCTTTCTTT
v_call: TRBV5-1
j_call: TRBJ1-1
clone_size: NA
d_call: NA

cdr3_aa: CASSFDRSYNEQFF
cdr3_nt: TGTGCCAGCAGTTTTGACAGGAGCTACAATGAGCAGTTCTTC
v_call: TRBV28
j_call: TRBJ2-1
clone_size: NA
d_call: NA

cdr3_aa: CSARDRGLVQYF
cdr3_nt: TGCAGTGCCCGGGACAGGGGATTGGTCCAGTACTTC
v_call: TRBV20-1
j_call: TRBJ2-5
clone_size: NA
d_call: TRBD1

cdr3_aa: CASDTQLNTEAFF
cdr3_nt: TGTGCCAGCGACACACAATTGAACACTGAAGCTTTCTTT
v_call: TRBV6-1
j_call: TRBJ1-1
clone_size: few
d_call: NA

cdr3_aa: CASSRERRGSETQYF
cdr3_nt: TGTGCCAGCAGTAGAGAAAGGAGGGGATCGGAGACCCAGTACTTC
v_call: TRBV12-3/TRBV12-4
j_call: TRBJ2-5
clone_size: NA
d_call: NA

cdr3_aa: CSAQGLGTYEQYF
cdr3_nt: TGCAGTGCTCAGGGACTAGGGACCTACGAGCAGTACTTC
v_call: TRBV20-1
j_call: TRBJ2-7
clone_size: NA
d_call: TRBD2

cdr3_aa: CASSYSTGELFF
cdr3_nt: TGTGCCAGCAGTTACTCGACCGGGGAGCTGTTTTTT
v_call: TRBV6-2/TRBV6-3
j_call: TRBJ2-2
clone_size: many
d_call: NA

cdr3_aa: CASSLSRAQETQYF
cdr3_nt: TGTGCCAGCAGTTTATCCAGAGCGCAAGAGACCCAGTACTTC
v_call: TRBV27
j_call: TRBJ2-5
clone_size: many
d_call: NA

cdr3_aa: CASTEGGNQPQHF
cdr3_nt: TGTGCCAGCACTGAGGGGGGGAACCAGCCCCAGCATTTT
v_call: TRBV6-1
j_call: TRBJ1-5
clone_size: many
d_call: NA

cdr3_aa: CSARELETQYF
cdr3_nt: TGCAGTGCTAGAGAACTCGAGACCCAGTACTTC
v_call: TRBV20-1
j_call: TRBJ2-5
clone_size: many
d_call: NA

cdr3_aa: CSARPRLAAFQETQYF
cdr3_nt: TGCAGTGCTAGACCGAGGCTAGCGGCCTTCCAAGAGACCCAGTACTTC
v_call: TRBV20-1
j_call: TRBJ2-5
clone_size: many
d_call: TRBD2

cdr3_aa: CATSRDSAGYYGYTF
cdr3_nt: TGTGCCACCAGCAGAGATTCGGCAGGGTACTATGGCTACACCTTC
v_call: TRBV15
j_call: TRBJ1-2
clone_size: many
d_call: NA

cdr3_aa: CASSPEDSGELFF
cdr3_nt: TGTGCCAGCAGTCCGGAGGACAGCGGGGAGCTGTTTTTT
v_call: TRBV7-9
j_call: TRBJ2-2
clone_size: NA
d_call: NA

cdr3_aa: CATSPTSGGNQETQYF
cdr3_nt: TGTGCCACCAGCCCGACTAGCGGGGGGAACCAAGAGACCCAGTACTTC
v_call: TRBV15
j_call: TRBJ2-5
clone_size: NA
d_call: TRBD2

cdr3_aa: CASRLQPPDEQYF
cdr3_nt: TGTGCCAGCAGATTGCAGCCCCCTGACGAGCAGTACTTC
v_call: TRBV6-4
j_call: TRBJ2-7
clone_size: many
d_call: NA

cdr3_aa: CSARDSQGGTEAFF
cdr3_nt: TGCAGTGCTAGAGATTCGCAGGGTGGGACTGAAGCTTTCTTT
v_call: TRBV20-1
j_call: TRBJ1-1
clone_size: many
d_call: NA

cdr3_aa: CASSLLGSYGYTF
cdr3_nt: TGTGCCAGCAGTTTATTAGGGTCCTATGGCTACACCTTC
v_call: TRBV28
j_call: TRBJ1-2
clone_size: NA
d_call: NA

cdr3_aa: CASRDPGTGGNNQPQHF
cdr3_nt: TGTGCCAGCAGAGACCCTGGGACAGGGGGAAACAATCAGCCCCAGCATTTT
v_call: TRBV6-4
j_call: TRBJ1-5
clone_size: once
d_call: TRBD1

cdr3_aa: CASSITGDGYTF
cdr3_nt: TGTGCCAGTAGTATAACGGGGGATGGCTACACCTTC
v_call: TRBV19
j_call: TRBJ1-2
clone_size: many
d_call: NA

cdr3_aa: CASSHDATEQETQYF
cdr3_nt: TGTGCCAGCAGCCATGACGCAACGGAACAAGAGACCCAGTACTTC
v_call: TRBV7-8
j_call: TRBJ2-5
clone_size: NA
d_call: NA

cdr3_aa: CASIPSGRSYEQYF
cdr3_nt: TGTGCCAGCATTCCGTCGGGCAGGTCCTACGAGCAGTACTTC
v_call: TRBV6-1
j_call: TRBJ2-7
clone_size: many
d_call: NA

cdr3_aa: CASSQEMGETQYF
cdr3_nt: TGTGCCAGCAGCCAAGAAATGGGAGAGACCCAGTACTTC
v_call: TRBV4-2
j_call: TRBJ2-5
clone_size: many
d_call: NA

cdr3_aa: CASSRGTSGTYEQYF
cdr3_nt: TGTGCCAGCAGTAGGGGGACTAGCGGCACCTACGAGCAGTACTTC
v_call: TRBV6-1
j_call: TRBJ2-7
clone_size: many
d_call: TRBD2

cdr3_aa: CASSLRRIEPSGGPSSGNTIYF
cdr3_nt: TGCGCCAGCAGCCTCCGACGGATCGAACCTTCGGGTGGCCCGAGCTCTGGAAACACCATATATTTT
v_call: TRBV5-1
j_call: TRBJ1-3
clone_size: few
d_call: NA

cdr3_aa: CASSGPRDSLYSNQPQHF
cdr3_nt: TGTGCCAGCAGTGGACCTCGTGACAGTCTGTATAGCAATCAGCCCCAGCATTTT
v_call: TRBV25-1
j_call: TRBJ1-5
clone_size: many
d_call: NA

cdr3_aa: CASTRDTANYGYTF
cdr3_nt: TGTGCCAGCACCCGGGACACAGCTAACTATGGCTACACCTTC
v_call: TRBV6-1
j_call: TRBJ1-2
clone_size: many
d_call: NA

cdr3_aa: CASEMAQNTGELFF
cdr3_nt: TGTGCCAGCGAGATGGCACAGAACACCGGGGAGCTGTTTTTT
v_call: TRBV6-2/TRBV6-3
j_call: TRBJ2-2
clone_size: many
d_call: NA

cdr3_aa: CASSRQGDEGYTF
cdr3_nt: TGTGCCAGCAGCCGACAGGGGGACGAGGGCTACACCTTC
v_call: TRBV7-9
j_call: TRBJ1-2
clone_size: many
d_call: TRBD1

cdr3_aa: CASSPRSEQYF
cdr3_nt: TGTGCCAGCAGTCCCAGATCCGAGCAGTACTTC
v_call: TRBV6-1
j_call: TRBJ2-7
clone_size: many
d_call: NA

cdr3_aa: CASSAGTRSSYEQYF
cdr3_nt: TGTGCCAGCAGCGCCGGGACAAGAAGCTCCTACGAGCAGTACTTC
v_call: TRBV28
j_call: TRBJ2-7
clone_size: NA
d_call: NA

cdr3_aa: CASSYSPQDGETQYF
cdr3_nt: TGTGCCAGCAGTTACTCTCCTCAGGACGGGGAGACCCAGTACTTC
v_call: TRBV6-2/TRBV6-3
j_call: TRBJ2-5
clone_size: many
d_call: NA

cdr3_aa: CASSAVEVGGVGSQETQYF
cdr3_nt: TGTGCCAGCAGCGCCGTGGAGGTAGGAGGTGTGGGTTCACAAGAGACCCAGTACTTC
v_call: TRBV6-2/TRBV6-3
j_call: TRBJ2-5
clone_size: many
d_call: NA

cdr3_aa: CASSLGAGNEAFF
cdr3_nt: TGTGCCAGCAGCCTGGGTGCAGGTAATGAAGCTTTCTTT
v_call: TRBV7-3
j_call: TRBJ1-1
clone_size: many
d_call: NA

cdr3_aa: CASSLLQEFQETQYF
cdr3_nt: TGTGCCAGCAGCCTCCTACAGGAGTTCCAAGAGACCCAGTACTTC
v_call: TRBV6-2/TRBV6-3
j_call: TRBJ2-5
clone_size: few
d_call: NA

cdr3_aa: CATAQIEGGPFGEQFF
cdr3_nt: TGTGCCACCGCCCAGATCGAGGGGGGGCCGTTTGGTGAGCAGTTCTTC
v_call: TRBV24-1
j_call: TRBJ2-1
clone_size: many
d_call: NA

cdr3_aa: CASSSGLSYGYTF
cdr3_nt: TGTGCCAGCAGCTCCGGGCTCTCCTATGGCTACACCTTC
v_call: TRBV6-1
j_call: TRBJ1-2
clone_size: many
d_call: NA

cdr3_aa: CASSPGQGNSGYTF
cdr3_nt: TGTGCCAGCAGTCCGGGACAGGGTAACTCTGGCTACACCTTC
v_call: TRBV27
j_call: TRBJ1-2
clone_size: NA
d_call: TRBD1

cdr3_aa: CASSLLKLGLAGLREQYF
cdr3_nt: TGTGCCAGCAGTTTACTCAAATTGGGACTAGCGGGATTGCGAGAGCAGTACTTC
v_call: TRBV28
j_call: TRBJ2-7
clone_size: many
d_call: TRBD2

cdr3_aa: CASSFIHHGYTF
cdr3_nt: TGTGCCAGCAGTTTCATTCATCATGGCTACACCTTC
v_call: TRBV12-3/TRBV12-4
j_call: TRBJ1-2
clone_size: few
d_call: NA